This entry lists 21 T cell receptor beta chains sequenced from one sample in a study of CD8 T cells in Susac syndrome. It was with random hexamers that 0.5 to 1 ug RNA was reverse transcribed. TCRdb re-called the immunoSEQ multiplex PCR reads with MiXCR, one entry per CDR3 protein. The profile shows 100,000 to 150,000 distinct CDR3 sequences, 90% to 95% of them singletons. Sequencing was done on a sample of CD8+ T cells from PBMCs. The receptors come from a human donor with Susac syndrome.

In nucleotides, the CDR3 is TGTGCCATCCGGTTCGGTTTGGGCTACGAGCAGTACTTC. This translates into CAIRFGLGYEQYF. This rearrangement joins TRBV28 to TRBJ2-7, with no clear D. V was trimmed by 10 bases and J by 3 bases, leaving 16 bases between them. Germline-derived CDR1 and CDR2 are MDHEN and SYDVKM. The length of the CDR3 is 13 residues.

The chain joins TRBV5-6 to TRBJ1-2; D uncertain. Deletions cut 2 bases from V and 2 bases from J, with 10 bases between. CDR3 length equals 14 residues. The V gene's germline CDR1 is SGHDT and CDR2 YYEEEE. The CDR3, as DNA: TGTGCCAGCAGCTTTGGACCCCCCAACTATGGCTACACCTTC. Its translation is CASSFGPPNYGYTF.

This rearrangement joins TRBV5-1 to TRBJ2-1; TRBD1 or TRBD2 may be the D gene (5 bases each). Germline V gives CDR1 SGHRS, CDR2 YFSETQ. This CDR3 region has 17 residues. V dropped 6 bases and J dropped 2 bases, with 21 bases sitting between them. CDR3 nucleotide sequence: TGCGCCAGCACCGACCGGGACCTGGGGAGAACCTACAATGAGCAGTTCTTC. Encoded protein: CASTDRDLGRTYNEQFF.

J is TRBJ2-7 and V is TRBV7-2, with 9 bases lining up with TRBD1. Per germline, CDR1 SGHTA and CDR2 FQGNSA. V was clipped by 8 bases and J by 4 bases; unmatched bases: 3. This CDR3 comprises 12 residues. CDR3 sequence reads: CASRTGDYEQYF. The CDR3 DNA is TGTGCCAGCCGGACAGGGGATTACGAGCAGTACTTC.

V usage is TRBV3-1 and J usage is TRBJ1-1; 9 nucleotides match TRBD1. Germline assignment: CDR1 LGHDT and CDR2 YNNKEL (reference sequence). This CDR3 contains 16 residues. With V trimmed by 0 bases and J by 3 bases, 5 bases remained unmatched. CDR3 region: CASSQDTGGYDTEAFF. The CDR3 DNA follows: TGTGCCAGCAGCCAAGATACAGGGGGCTACGACACTGAAGCTTTCTTT.

The chain's CDR3 is CASSLAREQAYEQYF. CDR3 DNA: TGTGCCAGCAGCTTGGCCCGGGAGCAAGCCTACGAGCAGTACTTC. V usage is TRBV5-4 and J usage is TRBJ2-7; D might be TRBD2 (6 bases). Trimming cost V 0 bases and J 2 bases, with 12 bases left between them. The CDR3 has 15 residues. Germline V CDR1 and CDR2: SGHNT, YYREEE (reference sequence).

The chain carries TRBV19 and TRBJ2-3, with a weak D call TRBD2 (5 bases). V lost 7 bases, J lost 4 bases, and 18 bases lay in between. The CDR3 spans 15 residues. Germline-derived CDR1 and CDR2 are LNHDA and SQIVND (reference sequence). The CDR3 protein is CASKQLARGPDTQYF. CDR3 DNA: TGTGCCAGTAAACAACTCGCCCGGGGTCCAGATACGCAGTATTTT.

The chain links TRBV4-1 to TRBJ2-1; 8 nucleotides line up with TRBD2. The CDR3 has 16 residues. The V and J ends lost 0 bases and 7 bases, in that order; junction bases with no gene match: 8. CDR1 is MGHRA and CDR2 is YSYEKL in the germline V gene. The CDR3 bases are TGCGCCAGCAGCCAAGAATACGGGGGGGCAGTGAATGAGCAGTTCTTC. This translates into CASSQEYGGAVNEQFF.

This clonotype has a single count. The chain joins TRBV20-1 to TRBJ2-3; 11 nucleotides align to TRBD2. CDR1 and CDR2 (germline): DFQATT, SNEGSKA (reference sequence). The CDR3 has 17 amino acids. V lost 0 bases, J lost 6 bases, and 11 bases stayed unmatched. The CDR3: CSARDLGLAGGGDTQYF. As DNA, the CDR3 is TGCAGTGCTAGAGATCTGGGTCTAGCGGGAGGTGGGGATACGCAGTATTTT.

This sequence joins TRBV2 and TRBJ2-2; the D is unclear. Trimming stripped 11 bases from V and 0 bases from J, with 16 bases between. The CDR3 is made up of 15 amino acids. Germline V gene sequence: CDR1 SNHLY, CDR2 FYNNEI. This chain's CDR3 is CAVFGVLANTGELFF. The CDR3 nucleotides are TGTGCCGTGTTTGGGGTGCTCGCGAACACCGGGGAGCTGTTTTTT.

This chain connects TRBV18 to TRBJ2-3, with D hard to call. The CDR3 has 17 residues. Germline-derived CDR1 and CDR2 are KGHSH and LQKENI. V lost 3 bases and J lost 0, with 16 bases in between. The CDR3 nucleotides read TGTGCCAGCTCACCCAAGCGAGTCACGCTGAGCACAGATACGCAGTATTTT. Translated: CASSPKRVTLSTDTQYF.

The chain combines TRBV19 with TRBJ1-5; D not certain. Per germline, CDR1 LNHDA and CDR2 SQIVND (reference sequence). Trimming cost V 4 bases and J 4 bases, with 5 bases left between them. The CDR3 spans 12 residues. CDR3 DNA sequence: TGTGCCAGTAGTAACGGGAATCAGCCCCAGCATTTT. This gives the protein CASSNGNQPQHF.

The V call is TRBV5-6, the J call TRBJ2-1; D unresolved. Germline assignment: CDR1 SGHDT and CDR2 YYEEEE. The CDR3 runs 12 residues. V lost 4 bases and J lost 6, with 8 bases in between. The CDR3 here is CASSVALNEQFF. The CDR3 region has the DNA TGTGCCAGCAGCGTCGCCCTCAATGAGCAGTTCTTC.

V gene TRBV6-2 or TRBV6-3 combines with J gene TRBJ1-2, with D hard to call. The germline V gene has CDR1 MNHEY and CDR2 SVGEGT. The CDR3 has 16 amino acids. The germline V and J ends were trimmed by 0 bases and 0 bases, with 11 bases remaining between them. This CDR3 is CASSYSLSRANYGYTF. DNA for the CDR3: TGTGCCAGCAGTTACTCTCTTTCGAGAGCTAACTATGGCTACACCTTC.

The rearrangement uses TRBV19 and TRBJ1-2; weak D call: TRBD1 (5 bases). The germline V gene has CDR1 LNHDA and CDR2 SQIVND (reference sequence). The CDR3 spans 13 residues. V lost 5 bases and J lost 5, with 12 bases in between. In DNA, the CDR3 is TGTGCCAGTAGTGGGGACTACGGTTATGGCTACACCTTC. As protein: CASSGDYGYGYTF.

The chain employs TRBV4-1 and TRBJ2-5; 8 bases match TRBD2. Germline CDR1 and CDR2: MGHRA and YSYEKL. The V segment lost 1 base and the J segment 3 bases; nucleotides outside the gene matches: 7. This CDR3 spans 16 amino acids. This CDR3 is CASSQVTRAGEETQYF. In DNA form, the CDR3 reads TGCGCCAGCAGCCAAGTCACGCGAGCGGGGGAAGAGACCCAGTACTTC.

The V gene is TRBV6-5, the J gene TRBJ2-1; TRBD2 agrees at 11 bases. The ends lost 2 bases at V and 7 bases at J; junction bases unmatched: 10. The CDR3 is made up of 17 amino acids. CDR1 MNHEY and CDR2 SVGAGI come from the germline V gene. The CDR3: CASSYPETSGSWNEQFF. The CDR3 DNA is TGTGCCAGCAGTTACCCCGAAACTAGCGGGAGTTGGAATGAGCAGTTCTTC.

The chain recombines TRBV28 with TRBJ1-5, with D possibly TRBD1 on 5 matching bases. Germline V CDR1 and CDR2: MDHEN, SYDVKM. CDR3 length: 13 residues. V was trimmed by 2 bases and J by 3 bases, leaving 5 bases between them. CDR3 nucleotides: TGTGCCAGCAGTTTAGGGACCAATCAGCCCCAGCATTTT. It translates to CASSLGTNQPQHF.

The chain has TRBV12-3 or TRBV12-4 and TRBJ1-5, with D perhaps matching TRBD1 (6 bases). The ends were cut back, 3 bases at V and 4 bases at J, with 16 bases in the middle. CDR3 length equals 16 residues. In DNA form, the CDR3 reads TGTGCCAGCAGTTTGAGGGGGGAGGTTGAAAATCAGCCCCAGCATTTT. Protein: CASSLRGEVENQPQHF.

The V and J genes are TRBV12-3 or TRBV12-4 and TRBJ1-2; maybe TRBD1 (5 bases). The CDR3 runs to 15 residues. Trimming left V 1 base short and J 3 bases short, with 12 bases between. Here the CDR3 reads CASSLDPRAYYGYTF. DNA for the CDR3: TGTGCCAGCAGTTTAGACCCCAGGGCATACTATGGCTACACCTTC.

The chain combines TRBV25-1 with TRBJ2-7; D remains unclear. V shed 3 bases and J shed 2 bases, with 5 bases lying between them. Germline CDR1 reads MGHDK; CDR2 reads SYGVNS. The CDR3 totals 12 residues. In nucleotides, the CDR3 is TGTGCCAGCAGTGATAAAACCTACGAGCAGTACTTC. It translates to CASSDKTYEQYF.